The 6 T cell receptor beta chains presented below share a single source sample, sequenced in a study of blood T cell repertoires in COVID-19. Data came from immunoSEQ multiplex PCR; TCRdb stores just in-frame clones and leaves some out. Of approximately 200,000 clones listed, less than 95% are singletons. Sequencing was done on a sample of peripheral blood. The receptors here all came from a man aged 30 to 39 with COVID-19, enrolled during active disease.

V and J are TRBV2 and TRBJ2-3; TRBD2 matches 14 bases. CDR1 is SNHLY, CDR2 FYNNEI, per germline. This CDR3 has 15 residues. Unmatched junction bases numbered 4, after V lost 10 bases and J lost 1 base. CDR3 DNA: TGTGCCACCAAGGGACTAGCGGGGGGCACAGATACGCAGTATTTT. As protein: CATKGLAGGTDTQYF.

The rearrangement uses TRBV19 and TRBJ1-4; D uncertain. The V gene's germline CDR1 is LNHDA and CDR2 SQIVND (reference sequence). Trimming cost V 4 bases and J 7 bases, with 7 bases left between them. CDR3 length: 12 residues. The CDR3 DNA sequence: TGTGCCAGTAGTACAACTGGTGAAAAACTGTTTTTT. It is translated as CASSTTGEKLFF.

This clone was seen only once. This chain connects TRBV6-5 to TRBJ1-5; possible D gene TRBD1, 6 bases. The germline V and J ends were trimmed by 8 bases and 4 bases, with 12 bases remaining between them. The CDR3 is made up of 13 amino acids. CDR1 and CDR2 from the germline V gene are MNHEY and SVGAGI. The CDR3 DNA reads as TGTGCCAGCCAGGGGCAACCGAATCAGCCCCAGCATTTT. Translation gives CASQGQPNQPQHF.

The CDR3 sequence is CASRGGDRVPYEQYF. CDR3 nucleotides: TGTGCCAGCAGGGGGGGGGACAGGGTCCCCTACGAGCAGTACTTC. The J gene is TRBJ2-7, the V gene TRBV11-2, with TRBD1 matching 9 bases. Germline V gene sequence: CDR1 SGHAT, CDR2 FQNNGV. Trimming cost V 6 bases and J 2 bases; bases outside gene matches: 8. CDR3 size: 15 residues. Based on the CDR3 plus reference TRBV11-2 and TRBJ2-7, the full variable domain is EAGVAQSPRYKIIEKRQSVAFWCNPISGHATLYWYQQILGQGPKLLIQFQNNGVVDDSQLPKDRFSAERLKGVDSTLKIQPAKLEDSAVYLCASRGGDRVPYEQYFGPGTRLTVT.

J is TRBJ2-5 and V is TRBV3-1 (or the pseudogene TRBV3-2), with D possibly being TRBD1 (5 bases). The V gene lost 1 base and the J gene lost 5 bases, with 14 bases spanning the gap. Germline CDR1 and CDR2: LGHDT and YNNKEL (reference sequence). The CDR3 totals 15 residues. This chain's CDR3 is CASSQAGSYLETQYF. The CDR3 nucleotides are TGTGCCAGCAGCCAAGCAGGGTCATATTTGGAGACCCAGTACTTC.

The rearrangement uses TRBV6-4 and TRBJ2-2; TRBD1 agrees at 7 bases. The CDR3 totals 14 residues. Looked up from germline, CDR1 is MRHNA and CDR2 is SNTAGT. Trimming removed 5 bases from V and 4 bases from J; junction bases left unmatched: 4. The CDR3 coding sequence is TGTGCCAGCAGTCCGACAGGGCTCACCGGGGAGCTGTTTTTT. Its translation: CASSPTGLTGELFF.